Below are 24 T cell receptor beta chains sequenced from a single sample in a study of identical twins. A single record per CDR3 protein comes from TCRdb applying MiXCR to the 5' RACE reads. The data contain roughly 500,000 distinct CDR3 sequences, 22% of them singletons. The sample also formed part of further work on T cells expressing NK-cell markers.

What was sequenced was CD4+ T cells sorted from blood. The receptor set was obtained from a woman aged 18-29 years in good health.

This clonotype was counted a few times. The gene calls are TRBV20-1 and TRBJ2-5, with 10 positions matching TRBD2. V was clipped by 0 bases and J by 7 bases; unmatched bases: 2. Germline CDR1 reads DFQATT; CDR2 reads SNEGSKA (reference sequence). The length of the CDR3 is 13 residues. CDR3 sequence reads: CSARDRTSGTQYF. The CDR3 bases are TGCAGTGCTAGAGACCGGACTAGCGGGACCCAGTACTTC.

This clonotype has a handful of counts. The chain uses TRBV2 and TRBJ2-3; 8 bases align to TRBD2. The V gene's germline CDR1 is SNHLY and CDR2 FYNNEI. V gave up 7 bases and J gave up 2 bases; unmatched junction bases: 5. CDR3 length equals 14 residues. This CDR3 reads CASNLAGNTDTQYF. For the CDR3, the DNA is TGTGCCAGCAACCTAGCGGGTAACACAGATACGCAGTATTTT.

In this sample, this clonotype turned up a few times. J is TRBJ2-7 and V is TRBV30; D remains ambiguous. Looked up from germline, CDR1 is GTSNPN and CDR2 is SVGIG (reference sequence). CDR3 length equals 13 residues. Trimming took off 2 bases at V and 0 bases at J, with 8 bases between the two ends. CDR3 bases: TGTGCCTGGAGTCGGCGTAGCTCCTACGAGCAGTACTTC. Translated, it gives CAWSRRSSYEQYF.

V gene TRBV18 combines with J gene TRBJ2-7, with TRBD1 identical over 8 bases. V gave up 6 bases and J gave up 5 bases; unmatched junction bases: 6. Germline lookup yields CDR1 KGHSH and CDR2 LQKENI. The length of the CDR3 is 13 residues. CDR3 DNA sequence: TGTGCCAGCTCCCCGGACAGGGACGACGAGCAGTACTTC. It translates to CASSPDRDDEQYF.

The chain has TRBV27 and TRBJ1-1, with 9 nucleotides matching TRBD1. V shed 6 bases and J 11 bases; nucleotides not matched to a gene: 10. CDR3 length: 13 residues. Germline V gene data show CDR1 as MNHEY and CDR2 as SMNVEV (reference sequence). CDR3 residues: CASSRHRGLLAFF. The CDR3 DNA follows: TGTGCCAGCAGCCGACACAGGGGGCTCCTGGCTTTCTTT.

In its sample, this clonotype was seen a few times. The chain joins TRBV10-3 to TRBJ2-3; 10 bases match TRBD2. Germline CDR1 and CDR2: ENHRY and SYGVKD. This CDR3 spans 13 amino acids. V lost 10 bases, J lost 4 bases, and 5 bases stayed unmatched. Written as DNA, the CDR3 is TGTGCCACCGGGCTAGCGGGAGCAGATACGCAGTATTTT. Protein: CATGLAGADTQYF.

This clonotype was seen only a few times. This rearrangement joins TRBV5-1 to TRBJ2-3; 9 nucleotides agree with TRBD1. The CDR3 totals 15 residues. CDR1 and CDR2 (germline): SGHRS, YFSETQ. The J segment lost 4 bases and the V segment lost 0 bases, leaving 3 bases of the junction unmatched. In nucleotides, the CDR3 is TGCGCCAGCAGCTTGGGGGGACAGGGATCAGATACGCAGTATTTT. This sequence encodes CASSLGGQGSDTQYF.

The rearrangement joins TRBV20-1 to TRBJ2-1, with D possibly being TRBD1 (5 bases). The CDR3 contains 14 residues. The germline V and J ends were trimmed by 7 bases and 3 bases, with 16 bases remaining between them. The germline gives CDR1 DFQATT, CDR2 SNEGSKA (reference sequence). The CDR3 here is CSVRGKSLYNEQFF. For the CDR3, the DNA is TGCAGTGTAAGGGGAAAAAGCCTCTACAATGAGCAGTTCTTC.

In its sample, this clonotype was seen a few times. This rearrangement joins TRBV29-1 to TRBJ1-5, with D unresolved. The CDR3 length is 12 residues. CDR1 and CDR2 from the germline V gene are SQVTM and ANQGSEA. The germline V and J ends were trimmed by 4 bases and 4 bases, with 8 bases remaining between them. The CDR3 is CSVGFRNQPQHF. CDR3 DNA: TGCAGCGTTGGATTCCGTAATCAGCCCCAGCATTTT. The whole variable domain, remainder taken from reference TRBV29-1 and TRBJ1-5, is SAVISQKPSRDICQRGTSLTIQCQVDSQVTMMFWYRQQPGQSLTLIATANQGSEATYESGFVIDKFPISRPNLTFSTLTVSNMSPEDSSIYLCSVGFRNQPQHFGDGTRLSIL.

The genes are TRBV7-9 and TRBJ2-5; no definite D call. Trimming left V 7 bases short and J 0 bases short, with 12 bases between. Per germline, CDR1 SEHNR and CDR2 FQNEAQ (reference sequence). This CDR3 is built from 14 residues. CDR3: CASTPGLYQETQYF. The DNA for the CDR3 is TGTGCCAGCACTCCGGGCCTGTACCAAGAGACCCAGTACTTC.

The CDR3 DNA follows: TGCAGTGCTAGAGATCGAGGGCACTACGAGCAGTACTTC. Amino acids: CSARDRGHYEQYF. This chain connects TRBV20-1 to TRBJ2-7, with TRBD2 as a possible D gene (5 bases). This CDR3 comprises 13 residues. The V end was cut by 0 bases, the J end by 3 bases, with 9 bases between. CDR1 is DFQATT and CDR2 is SNEGSKA in the germline V gene (reference sequence).

The V call is TRBV5-1, the J call TRBJ1-1; D not certain. V was pared by 4 bases and J by 1 base, with 8 bases between. The germline V gene encodes CDR1 SGHRS and CDR2 YFSETQ. The CDR3 contains 13 residues. The CDR3 region is CASSRRANTEAFF. The CDR3 bases are TGCGCCAGCAGCCGGAGGGCGAACACTGAAGCTTTCTTT. Drawing the rest from reference TRBV5-1 and TRBJ1-1, the complete variable domain is KAGVTQTPRYLIKTRGQQVTLSCSPISGHRSVSWYQQTPGQGLQFLFEYFSETQRNKGNFPGRFSGRQFSNSRSEMNVSTLELGDSALYLCASSRRANTEAFFGQGTRLTVV.

V and J are TRBV5-1 and TRBJ1-1; TRBD1 aligns across 8 bases. Germline V gene data show CDR1 as SGHRS and CDR2 as YFSETQ. The ends lost 5 bases at V and 1 base at J; junction bases unmatched: 4. This CDR3 region has 14 residues. The CDR3, as DNA: TGCGCCAGCAGGCAACAGGGGGGGAACACTGAAGCTTTCTTT. It specifies CASRQQGGNTEAFF.

V is TRBV2 and J is TRBJ2-3; D uncertain. Trimming left V 6 bases short and J 2 bases short, with 6 bases between. Germline assignment: CDR1 SNHLY and CDR2 FYNNEI. This CDR3 is built from 12 residues. The CDR3 spells CASRPTTDTQYF. In DNA form, the CDR3 reads TGTGCCAGCAGGCCAACCACAGATACGCAGTATTTT. The full variable domain, with the rest looked up from reference TRBV2 and TRBJ2-3, is EPEVTQTPSHQVTQMGQEVILRCVPISNHLYFYWYRQILGQKVEFLVSFYNNEISEKSEIFDDQFSVERPDGSNFTLKIRSTKLEDSAMYFCASRPTTDTQYFGPGTRLTVL.

This chain connects TRBV5-6 to TRBJ1-4; D may be TRBD1 (6 bases). The CDR3 consists of 17 residues. CDR1 is SGHDT and CDR2 is YYEEEE in the germline V gene. V was clipped by 0 bases and J by 5 bases, with 17 bases between them. DNA for the CDR3: TGTGCCAGCAGCTTGGGCCCCGCAGGGGCGAGAAATGAAAAACTGTTTTTT. It specifies CASSLGPAGARNEKLFF.

This chain links TRBV4-3 with TRBJ2-7, with D tentatively TRBD1 (5 bases). The CDR3 is made up of 13 amino acids. Trimming shortened V by 4 bases and J by 3 bases, and 10 bases separated the two germline ends. The germline gives CDR1 LGHNA, CDR2 YSLEER. The CDR3 loop reads CASSLLQDYEQYF. The CDR3 DNA is TGCGCCAGCAGCCTCCTACAGGACTACGAGCAGTACTTC.

The chain joins TRBV6-1 to TRBJ2-7; the match to TRBD1 covers 10 bases. Germline V CDR1 and CDR2: MNHNS, SASEGT. This CDR3 has 16 amino acids. V was pared by 4 bases and J by 0 bases, with 6 bases of the junction left unmatched. CDR3 in amino acids: CASSGIDRGLSYEQYF. In DNA, the CDR3 is TGTGCCAGCAGTGGGATCGACAGGGGGCTCTCCTACGAGCAGTACTTC.

The rearrangement uses TRBV6-2 or TRBV6-3 and TRBJ2-1; 14 bases fit TRBD2. This CDR3 has 14 residues. Germline loops: CDR1 MNHEY, CDR2 SVGEGT. With 9 bases clipped from V and 5 bases from J, the junction kept 3 bases outside the gene matches. The DNA of the CDR3 is TGTGCCAGTGAGACTAGCGGGAGGGACAATGAGCAGTTCTTC. Its protein is CASETSGRDNEQFF.

The chain joins TRBV7-2 to TRBJ2-2; D unclear. Trimming removed 1 base from V and 5 bases from J, with 8 bases in between. CDR1 and CDR2 from the germline V gene are SGHTA and FQGNSA. This CDR3 region has 14 residues. CDR3 nucleotide sequence: TGTGCCAGCAGCTTAGATGTTAAGACCGGGGAGCTGTTTTTT. It translates to CASSLDVKTGELFF.

A few counts support this clonotype. This chain uses TRBV6-2 or TRBV6-3 with TRBJ2-6; no reliable D call. Germline V lookup: CDR1 MNHEY, CDR2 SVGEGT. Between the trimmed V and J ends, which lost 8 bases and 0 bases, there was a span of 8 bases. This CDR3 contains 14 residues. CDR3 protein: CASAKGSGANVLTF. CDR3 in DNA: TGTGCCAGCGCTAAAGGCTCTGGGGCCAACGTCCTGACTTTC.

The chain has TRBV15 and TRBJ2-2; D tentatively fits TRBD1 or TRBD2 (7 bases each). CDR3 length equals 15 residues. Germline CDR1 is LNHNV and CDR2 is YYDKDF (reference sequence). With 2 bases removed from V and 5 bases from J, the gap between germline ends came to 12 bases. The CDR3 sequence: CATSRPGGGTGELFF. The CDR3 nucleotides are TGTGCCACCAGCAGACCAGGGGGGGGGACCGGGGAGCTGTTTTTT. The entire variable domain, with the rest obtained from reference TRBV15 and TRBJ2-2, is as follows: DAMVIQNPRYQVTQFGKPVTLSCSQTLNHNVMYWYQQKSSQAPKLLFHYYDKDFNNEADTPDNFQSRRPNTSFCFLDIRSPGLGDTAMYLCATSRPGGGTGELFFGEGSRLTVL.

This clonotype came up a few times. This sequence joins TRBV2 and TRBJ2-1, with 9 bases lining up with TRBD1. The ends lost 4 bases at V and 9 bases at J; junction bases unmatched: 7. This CDR3 region has 14 residues. Germline V gene sequence: CDR1 SNHLY, CDR2 FYNNEI. CDR3 loop: CASSVRDRVREQFF. For the CDR3, the DNA is TGTGCCAGCAGTGTTAGGGACAGGGTCCGTGAGCAGTTCTTC.

This clonotype showed up just a few times. This sequence joins TRBV5-1 and TRBJ2-7, with 8 positions matching TRBD2. Trimming cost V 0 bases and J 2 bases; bases outside gene matches: 4. The germline V gene encodes CDR1 SGHRS and CDR2 YFSETQ. This CDR3 is built from 15 residues. CDR3 DNA sequence: TGCGCCAGCAGCTTGGGTGGTAGCGGGGCCTACGAGCAGTACTTC. Its protein is CASSLGGSGAYEQYF.

This clonotype has at least ten counts. The chain joins TRBV25-1 to TRBJ1-5, with TRBD1 as a possible D gene (6 bases). Germline V CDR1 and CDR2: MGHDK, SYGVNS. This CDR3 is built from 15 residues. Between the trimmed V and J ends, which lost 1 base and 7 bases, there was a span of 14 bases. CDR3 in amino acids: CASSESGAGAQPQHF. For the CDR3, the DNA is TGTGCCAGCAGTGAATCTGGGGCGGGGGCGCAGCCCCAGCATTTT.